This TCR beta chain was documented in a study of regulatory T cells in long-lasting Graves disease. Turning to the study itself: Persistent Graves' disease required over 5 years of antithyroid drugs and positive TSH receptor antibodies. The study, taken as a whole, reports: Whereas new patients shared some 970 public clonotypes, persistent patients shared more, at about 3,000.

The time point is: persistent/refractory GD, antithyroid drugs over 5 years with positive TRAb. Generation of the TCR library employed RNA extracted from PBMCs. This clonotype has more than one count but fewer than ten. The antigen is not known. The TCR beta library used iRepertoire HTBI primers with Arm-PCR amplification of CDR3. TCRdb reprocessed the multiplex PCR reads with MiXCR, giving one entry per CDR3 protein. The sample carries approximately 440,000 distinct CDR3 sequences, around 20% recorded once. CDR1 is MNHNS, CDR2 SASEGT, per germline. This CDR3 has 15 amino acids. The V and J ends lost 8 bases and 1 base respectively, with 18 bases between them.

The starting material was peripheral blood mononuclear cells (PBMCs), obtained when the disease was refractory, from a patient treated with antithyroid drugs. The rearrangement joins TRBV6-1 to TRBJ2-7, with a possible D match to TRBD2 (5 bases). The clonotype was recovered from a female donor with Graves disease. CDR3: CASGNGPPGSYEQYF. In nucleotides, the CDR3 is TGTGCCAGCGGAAACGGACCCCCGGGGTCCTACGAGCAGTACTTC.